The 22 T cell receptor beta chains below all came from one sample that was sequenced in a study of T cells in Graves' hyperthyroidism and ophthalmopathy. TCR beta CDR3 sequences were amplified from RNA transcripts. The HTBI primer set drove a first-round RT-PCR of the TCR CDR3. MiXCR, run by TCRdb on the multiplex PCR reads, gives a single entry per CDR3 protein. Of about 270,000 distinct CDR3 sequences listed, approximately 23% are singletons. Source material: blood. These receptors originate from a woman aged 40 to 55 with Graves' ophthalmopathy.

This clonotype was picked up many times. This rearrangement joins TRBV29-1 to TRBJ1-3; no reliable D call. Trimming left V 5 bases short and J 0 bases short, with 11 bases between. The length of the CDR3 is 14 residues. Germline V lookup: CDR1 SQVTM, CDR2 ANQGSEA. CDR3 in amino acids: CSVLRTDSGNTIYF. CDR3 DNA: TGCAGCGTTTTACGGACGGACTCTGGAAACACCATATATTTT. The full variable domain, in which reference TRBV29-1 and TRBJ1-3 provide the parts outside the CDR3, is SAVISQKPSRDICQRGTSLTIQCQVDSQVTMMFWYRQQPGQSLTLIATANQGSEATYESGFVIDKFPISRPNLTFSTLTVSNMSPEDSSIYLCSVLRTDSGNTIYFGEGSWLTVV.

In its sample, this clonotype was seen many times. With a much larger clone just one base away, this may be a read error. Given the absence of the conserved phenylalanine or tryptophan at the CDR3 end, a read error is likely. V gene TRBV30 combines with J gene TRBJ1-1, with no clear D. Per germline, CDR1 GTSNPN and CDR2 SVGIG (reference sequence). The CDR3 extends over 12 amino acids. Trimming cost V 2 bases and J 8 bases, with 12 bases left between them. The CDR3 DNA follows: TGTGCCTGGAGTCGAGGACTAGCGGAAGCTTTCTCT. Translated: CAWSRGLAEAFS.

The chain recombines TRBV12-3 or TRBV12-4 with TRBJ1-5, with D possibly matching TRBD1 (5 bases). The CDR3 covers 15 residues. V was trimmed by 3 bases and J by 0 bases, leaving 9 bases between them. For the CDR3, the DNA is TGTGCCAGCAGTTTTCAGGGAAATAGCAATCAGCCCCAGCATTTT. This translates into CASSFQGNSNQPQHF.

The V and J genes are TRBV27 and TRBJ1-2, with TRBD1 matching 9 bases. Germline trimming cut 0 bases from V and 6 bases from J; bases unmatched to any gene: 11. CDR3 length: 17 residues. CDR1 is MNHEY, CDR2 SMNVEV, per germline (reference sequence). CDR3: CASSLSPPPGQGDGYTF. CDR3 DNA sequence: TGTGCCAGCAGTTTATCTCCCCCCCCGGGACAGGGAGATGGCTACACCTTC.

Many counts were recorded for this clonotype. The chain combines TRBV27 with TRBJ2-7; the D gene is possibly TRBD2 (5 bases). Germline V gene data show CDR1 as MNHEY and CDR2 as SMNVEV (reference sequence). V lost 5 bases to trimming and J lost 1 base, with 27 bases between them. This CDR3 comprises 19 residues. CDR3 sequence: CASSPGPGLAGYPSYEQYF. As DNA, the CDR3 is TGTGCCAGCAGTCCTGGTCCCGGACTTGCCGGGTATCCTTCCTACGAGCAGTACTTC.

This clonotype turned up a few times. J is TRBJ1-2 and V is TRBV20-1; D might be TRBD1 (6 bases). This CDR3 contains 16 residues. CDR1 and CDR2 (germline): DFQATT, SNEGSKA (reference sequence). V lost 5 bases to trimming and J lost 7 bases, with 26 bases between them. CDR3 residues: CSASNLRSQGLIGYTF. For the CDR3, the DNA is TGCAGTGCTTCTAACCTCAGGTCACAGGGATTGATTGGCTACACCTTC.

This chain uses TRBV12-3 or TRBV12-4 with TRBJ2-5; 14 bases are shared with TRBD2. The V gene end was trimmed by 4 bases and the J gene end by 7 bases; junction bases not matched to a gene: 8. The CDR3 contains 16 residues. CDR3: CASSWGLAGDGVTQYF. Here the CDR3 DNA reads TGTGCCAGCAGTTGGGGACTAGCGGGAGATGGGGTGACCCAGTACTTC.

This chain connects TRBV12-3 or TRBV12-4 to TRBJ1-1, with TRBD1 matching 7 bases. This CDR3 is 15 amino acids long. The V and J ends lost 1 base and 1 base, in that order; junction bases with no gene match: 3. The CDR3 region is CASSLETGRNTEAFF. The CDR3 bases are TGTGCCAGCAGTTTAGAGACAGGGAGGAACACTGAAGCTTTCTTT.

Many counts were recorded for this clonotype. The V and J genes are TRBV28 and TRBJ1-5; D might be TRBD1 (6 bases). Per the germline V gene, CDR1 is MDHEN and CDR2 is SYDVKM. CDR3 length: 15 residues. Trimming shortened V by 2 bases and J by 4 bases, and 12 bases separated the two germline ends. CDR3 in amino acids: CASSLGGAINQPQHF. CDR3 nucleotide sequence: TGTGCCAGCAGTTTAGGGGGGGCCATTAATCAGCCCCAGCATTTT.

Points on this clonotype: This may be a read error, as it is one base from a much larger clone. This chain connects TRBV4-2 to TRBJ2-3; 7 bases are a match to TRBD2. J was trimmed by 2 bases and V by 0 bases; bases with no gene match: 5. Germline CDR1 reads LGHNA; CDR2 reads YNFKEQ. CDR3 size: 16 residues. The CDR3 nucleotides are TGTGCCAGCAGCCAAGATGGACTAGTCATCACAGATACGCAGTATTTT. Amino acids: CASSQDGLVITDTQYF.

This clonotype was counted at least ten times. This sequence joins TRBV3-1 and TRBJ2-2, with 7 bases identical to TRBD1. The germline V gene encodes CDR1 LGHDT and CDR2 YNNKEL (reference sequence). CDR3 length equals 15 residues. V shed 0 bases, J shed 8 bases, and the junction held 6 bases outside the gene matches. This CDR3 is CASSQERTGRGELFF. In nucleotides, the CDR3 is TGTGCCAGCAGCCAAGAGCGGACAGGAAGGGGGGAGCTGTTTTTT. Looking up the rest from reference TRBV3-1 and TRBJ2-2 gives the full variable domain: DTAVSQTPKYLVTQMGNDKSIKCEQNLGHDTMYWYKQDSKKFLKIMFSYNNKELIINETVPNRFSPKSPDKAHLNLHINSLELGDSAVYFCASSQERTGRGELFFGEGSRLTVL.

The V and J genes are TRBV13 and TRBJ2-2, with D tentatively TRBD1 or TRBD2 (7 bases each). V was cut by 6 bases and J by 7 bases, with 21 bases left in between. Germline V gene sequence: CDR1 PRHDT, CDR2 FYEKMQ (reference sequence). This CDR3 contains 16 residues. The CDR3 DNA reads TGTGCCAGCAGACAAAGCGGGACAGATAAGGGCGGGGAGCTGTTTTTT. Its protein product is CASRQSGTDKGGELFF.

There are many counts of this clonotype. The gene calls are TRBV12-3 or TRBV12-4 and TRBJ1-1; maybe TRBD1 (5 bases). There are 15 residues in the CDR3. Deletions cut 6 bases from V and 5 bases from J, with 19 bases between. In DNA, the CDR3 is TGTGCCAGCAGCCCTGAGGGGCTTCAGGTTACTGAAGCTTTCTTT. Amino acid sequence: CASSPEGLQVTEAFF.

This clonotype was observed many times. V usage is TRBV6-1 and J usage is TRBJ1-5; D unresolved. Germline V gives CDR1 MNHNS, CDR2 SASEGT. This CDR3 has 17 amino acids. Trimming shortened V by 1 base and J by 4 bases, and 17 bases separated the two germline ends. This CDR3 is CASSEGDATPLNQPQHF. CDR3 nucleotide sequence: TGTGCCAGCAGTGAAGGAGATGCGACACCCTTAAATCAGCCCCAGCATTTT.

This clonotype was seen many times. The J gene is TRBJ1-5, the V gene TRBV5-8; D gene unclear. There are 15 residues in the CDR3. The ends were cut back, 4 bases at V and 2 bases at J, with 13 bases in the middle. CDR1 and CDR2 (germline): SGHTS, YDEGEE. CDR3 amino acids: CASSGFGLGNQPQHF. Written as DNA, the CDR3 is TGTGCCAGCAGCGGTTTCGGTCTCGGCAATCAGCCCCAGCATTTT.

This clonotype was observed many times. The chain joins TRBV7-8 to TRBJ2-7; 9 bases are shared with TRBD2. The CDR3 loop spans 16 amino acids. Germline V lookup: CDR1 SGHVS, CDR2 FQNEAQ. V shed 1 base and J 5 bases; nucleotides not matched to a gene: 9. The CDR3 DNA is TGTGCCAGCAGCTTAGAGGGTAGCGGGAGAGGAAACGAGCAGTACTTC. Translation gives CASSLEGSGRGNEQYF.

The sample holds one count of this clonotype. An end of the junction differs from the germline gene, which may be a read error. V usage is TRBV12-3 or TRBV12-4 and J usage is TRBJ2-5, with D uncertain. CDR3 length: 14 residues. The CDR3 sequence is CASGVRNIQEAQYF. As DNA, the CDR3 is TGTGCCAGCGGAGTGAGAAATATACAAGAGGCCCAGTACTTC.

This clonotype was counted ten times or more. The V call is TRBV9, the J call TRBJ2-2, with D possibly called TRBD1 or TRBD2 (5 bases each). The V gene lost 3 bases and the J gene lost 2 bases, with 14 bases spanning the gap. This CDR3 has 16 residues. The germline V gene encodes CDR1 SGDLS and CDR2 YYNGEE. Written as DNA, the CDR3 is TGTGCCAGCAGCGCCCCGGGACCCATCAACACCGGGGAGCTGTTTTTT. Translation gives CASSAPGPINTGELFF. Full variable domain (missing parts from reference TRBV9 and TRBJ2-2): DSGVTQTPKHLITATGQRVTLRCSPRSGDLSVYWYQQSLDQGLQFLIQYYNGEERAKGNILERFSAQQFPDLHSELNLSSLELGDSALYFCASSAPGPINTGELFFGEGSRLTVL.

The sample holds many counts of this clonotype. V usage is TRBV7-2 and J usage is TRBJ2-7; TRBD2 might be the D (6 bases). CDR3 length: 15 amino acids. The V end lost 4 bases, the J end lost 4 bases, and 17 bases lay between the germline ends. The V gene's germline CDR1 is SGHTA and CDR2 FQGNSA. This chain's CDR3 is CASSSTGTRDYEQYF. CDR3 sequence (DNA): TGTGCCAGCAGCTCGACCGGGACTCGAGATTACGAGCAGTACTTC.

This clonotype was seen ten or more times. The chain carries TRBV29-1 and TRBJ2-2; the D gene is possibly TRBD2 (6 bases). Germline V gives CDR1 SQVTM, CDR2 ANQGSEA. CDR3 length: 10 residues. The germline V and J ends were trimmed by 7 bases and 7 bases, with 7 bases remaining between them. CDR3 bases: TGCAGCGGGGGGGACGGGGAGCTGTTTTTT. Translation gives CSGGDGELFF.

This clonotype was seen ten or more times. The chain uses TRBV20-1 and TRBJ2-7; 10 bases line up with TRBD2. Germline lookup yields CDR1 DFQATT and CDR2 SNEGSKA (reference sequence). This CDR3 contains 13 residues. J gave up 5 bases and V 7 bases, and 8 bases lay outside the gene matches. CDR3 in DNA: TGCAGTGGATTCAGCGGGAGGGCCAACGAGCAGTACTTC. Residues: CSGFSGRANEQYF.

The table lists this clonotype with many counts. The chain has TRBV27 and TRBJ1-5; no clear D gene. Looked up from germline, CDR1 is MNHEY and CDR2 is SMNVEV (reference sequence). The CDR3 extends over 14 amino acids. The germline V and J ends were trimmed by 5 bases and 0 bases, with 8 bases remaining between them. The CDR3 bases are TGTGCCAGCAGTCGACAAGATAGCAATCAGCCCCAGCATTTT. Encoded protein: CASSRQDSNQPQHF.